This paragraph covers one T cell receptor (beta chain) sequence. This sample was taken from a study of CD8+ T cells in alopecia areata. This CDR3 spans 13 amino acids. The germline V and J ends were trimmed by 5 bases and 5 bases, with 12 bases remaining between them. Germline V lookup: CDR1 SGHNT, CDR2 YENEEA. As to treatment: oral pan-JAK inhibitor, 5-10 mg twice daily. Isolated RNA was reverse transcribed into cDNA used as the sequencing template. Measured with immunoSEQ multiplex PCR; TCRdb has only the in-frame clones, and not every one. The sample includes about 140,000 clones, roughly four fifths of them seen just once.

The sequencing here drew on CD8+ T cells sorted from blood, taken at week 4, from a patient treated with tofacitinib. The gene calls are TRBV11-3 and TRBJ2-5; D perhaps matches TRBD2 (5 bases). This receptor was identified in a human donor with alopecia areata. The CDR3 spells CASSPRGAETQYF. CDR3 coding DNA: TGTGCCAGCAGCCCCCGGGGAGCGGAGACCCAGTACTTC.